What follows are 12 T cell receptor beta chains derived from one specimen sequenced in a study of cytomegalovirus exposure and HLA in healthy donors. Clones were sequenced by immunoSEQ multiplex PCR, and TCRdb holds only the in-frame ones, with some missing. This table has about 240,000 clones, roughly 89% appearing once. The sample was PBMCs. The receptor set was obtained from a man younger than 35 in good health and CMV-seronegative.

V and J are TRBV19 and TRBJ1-4, with D perhaps matching TRBD1 (5 bases). Trimming stripped 5 bases from V and 8 bases from J, with 21 bases between. Germline CDR1 is LNHDA and CDR2 is SQIVND (reference sequence). The CDR3 extends over 16 amino acids. CDR3 in DNA: TGTGCCAGTAGTCTCTCAATGGGGGGAGTTAGGGAAAAACTGTTTTTT. Its translation: CASSLSMGGVREKLFF. Full variable domain (missing parts from reference TRBV19 and TRBJ1-4): DGGITQSPKYLFRKEGQNVTLSCEQNLNHDAMYWYRQDPGQGLRLIYYSQIVNDFQKGDIAEGYSVSREKKESFPLTVTSAQKNPTAFYLCASSLSMGGVREKLFFGSGTQLSVL.

This chain uses TRBV25-1 with TRBJ2-3, with D perhaps TRBD1 (6 bases). Trimming left V 6 bases short and J 0 bases short, with 10 bases between. Germline V gives CDR1 MGHDK, CDR2 SYGVNS. The CDR3 extends over 14 amino acids. The CDR3 DNA reads TGTGCCAGCAGAGACAGGACTAGCACAGATACGCAGTATTTT. This codes for CASRDRTSTDTQYF.

The chain uses TRBV27 and TRBJ2-7, with TRBD1 identical over 7 bases. The V gene end was trimmed by 11 bases and the J gene end by 5 bases; junction bases not matched to a gene: 6. The CDR3 runs to 11 residues. Germline CDR1 is MNHEY and CDR2 is SMNVEV (reference sequence). CDR3 sequence reads: CAVQGRDEQYF. The CDR3 region has the DNA TGTGCCGTACAGGGGAGAGACGAGCAGTACTTC.

V usage is TRBV2 and J usage is TRBJ1-2; D may be TRBD1 (5 bases). The CDR3 is made up of 13 amino acids. The germline V gene encodes CDR1 SNHLY and CDR2 FYNNEI. The V end lost 8 bases, the J end lost 8 bases, and 18 bases lay between the germline ends. DNA for the CDR3: TGTGCCAGCGACGGAGTTCAGGGTGGGGGCTACACCTTC. Protein sequence: CASDGVQGGGYTF.

This chain joins TRBV7-2 and TRBJ2-7, with D perhaps matching TRBD1 (6 bases). The germline gives CDR1 SGHTA, CDR2 FQGNSA. The CDR3 length is 14 residues. V was shortened by 4 bases and J by 2 bases, with 12 bases between the two germline ends. The DNA of the CDR3 is TGTGCCAGCAGCTCGTCGGGACAAGCCTACGAGCAGTACTTC. Protein: CASSSSGQAYEQYF. The full variable domain, rest sourced from reference TRBV7-2 and TRBJ2-7, is GAGVSQSPSNKVTEKGKDVELRCDPISGHTALYWYRQSLGQGLEFLIYFQGNSAPDKSGLPSDRFSAERTGGSVSTLTIQRTQQEDSAVYLCASSSSGQAYEQYFGPGTRLTVT.

This sequence joins TRBV13 and TRBJ2-7, with 9 positions matching TRBD1. V lost 5 bases to trimming and J lost 4 bases; unmatched junction nucleotides: 6. The CDR3 runs to 14 residues. Per the germline V gene, CDR1 is PRHDT and CDR2 is FYEKMQ (reference sequence). In DNA form, the CDR3 reads TGTGCCAGCAGCCGAGGACAGGGGCCTTACGAGCAGTACTTC. The encoded protein is CASSRGQGPYEQYF.

The chain has TRBV4-3 and TRBJ2-4, with 13 positions matching TRBD2. Unmatched junction bases numbered 7, after V lost 2 bases and J lost 3 bases. Germline CDR1 and CDR2: LGHNA and YSLEER. The CDR3 has 18 amino acids. As DNA, the CDR3 is TGCGCCAGCAGCCAATCCCCCGGACTAGCGGGAGTCAAAAACATTCAGTACTTC. Its translation: CASSQSPGLAGVKNIQYF.

V is TRBV18 and J is TRBJ1-6; possibly TRBD1 for D (6 bases). Germline CDR1 KGHSH, CDR2 LQKENI. Trimming took off 6 bases at V and 10 bases at J, with 16 bases between the two ends. The CDR3 length is 14 residues. The CDR3 DNA is TGTGCCAGCTCCGAATGGACAGCTCCGTCACCCCTCCACTTT. Protein sequence: CASSEWTAPSPLHF.

The rearrangement uses TRBV4-1 and TRBJ2-1; 9 nucleotides align to TRBD2. The CDR3 runs to 19 residues. Germline CDR1 is MGHRA and CDR2 is YSYEKL. Trimming at V came to 1 base and at J to 8 bases, leaving 18 bases not matched to a gene. CDR3 bases: TGCGCCAGCAGCCAAGTTAGTGTCTTGGTGACTAGCGGTTGGGATGAGCAGTTCTTC. Translating it yields CASSQVSVLVTSGWDEQFF.

This chain links TRBV2 with TRBJ1-3; TRBD1 might be the D (6 bases). This CDR3 is 14 amino acids long. Germline V lookup: CDR1 SNHLY, CDR2 FYNNEI. V dropped 11 bases and J dropped 3 bases, with 17 bases sitting between them. In nucleotides, the CDR3 is TGTGCCTTCTCCTCCAGGGGATTTGGAAACACCATATATTTT. Its protein is CAFSSRGFGNTIYF.

The table lists this clone with a count of one. J is TRBJ1-2 and V is TRBV11-2; D is ambiguous. V was trimmed by 6 bases and J by 7 bases, leaving 18 bases between them. The CDR3 extends over 14 amino acids. CDR1 is SGHAT and CDR2 is FQNNGV in the germline V gene. This CDR3 is CASSSRRGLGGYTF. CDR3 DNA sequence: TGTGCCAGCAGTTCTCGACGCGGGCTGGGTGGCTACACCTTC.

The chain is built from TRBV9 and TRBJ2-5; D is unclear. V gave up 9 bases and J gave up 2 bases, with 17 bases separating them. Germline loops: CDR1 SGDLS, CDR2 YYNGEE. This CDR3 has 14 amino acids. CDR3 sequence (DNA): TGTGCCACCCCTCTTGGGCTGAAACAAGAGACCCAGTACTTC. Amino acids: CATPLGLKQETQYF.